The sample holds a few counts of the clone carrying this T cell receptor (beta chain). These data belong to a study of T cells of healthy individuals. TCRdb reprocessed the 5' RACE reads via MiXCR and lists one record per CDR3 protein. Of 40,000 to 60,000 distinct CDR3 sequences in the sample, roughly 15% are singletons; the top ten hold around 16%. V was clipped by 3 bases and J by 1 base; unmatched bases: 9. Germline V gene sequence: CDR1 KGHDR, CDR2 SFDVKD. The length of the CDR3 is 17 residues. This rearrangement joins TRBV24-1 to TRBJ2-5; TRBD1 agrees at 8 bases. The sequence came from a human donor in good health. Here the CDR3 reads CATSDNTWTGSQETQYF. The CDR3 DNA sequence: TGTGCCACCAGTGATAACACTTGGACAGGGTCCCAAGAGACCCAGTACTTC.